Each of the 28 T cell receptor beta chains below was sequenced from the same sample in a study of blood T cell repertoires in COVID-19. Sequencing was performed with immunoSEQ multiplex PCR; in TCRdb, only in-frame clones are kept and a portion is missing. The sample gives 650,000 to 800,000 clones, approximately 90% of which show up once; more than 0.25% is in the top ten. The sequencing input was peripheral blood. These receptors were obtained from a woman younger than 30 with acute or convalescent COVID-19.

The chain is built from TRBV27 and TRBJ1-6; D might be TRBD1 (6 bases). The CDR3 is made up of 21 amino acids. The germline V gene has CDR1 MNHEY and CDR2 SMNVEV (reference sequence). V lost 5 bases to trimming and J lost 8 bases, with 34 bases between them. The CDR3 sequence: CASSPATGPVVGGALYSPLHF. CDR3 bases: TGTGCCAGCAGTCCCGCGACGGGCCCCGTGGTGGGGGGGGCCCTTTATTCACCCCTCCACTTT.

The V call is TRBV5-8, the J call TRBJ2-5; maybe TRBD1 (6 bases). Germline CDR1 SGHTS, CDR2 YDEGEE. The CDR3 runs 19 residues. V was pared by 4 bases and J by 4 bases, with 29 bases between. CDR3 residues: CASSTPLGAPVGPGETQYF. CDR3 sequence (DNA): TGTGCCAGCAGCACACCATTGGGGGCTCCGGTAGGCCCCGGAGAGACCCAGTACTTC.

The sample holds one count of this clone. The chain combines TRBV5-1 with TRBJ2-1; TRBD1 matches at 11 bases. This CDR3 comprises 15 residues. Germline V lookup: CDR1 SGHRS, CDR2 YFSETQ. V shed 5 bases and J 6 bases; nucleotides not matched to a gene: 7. This chain's CDR3 is CASRGTGGRGNEQFF. CDR3 nucleotide sequence: TGCGCCAGCAGGGGGACAGGGGGAAGGGGCAATGAGCAGTTCTTC.

The chain joins TRBV27 to TRBJ2-7, with TRBD1 matching 7 bases. Germline V gives CDR1 MNHEY, CDR2 SMNVEV (reference sequence). The CDR3 has 16 amino acids. The J segment lost 0 bases and the V segment lost 5 bases, leaving 10 bases of the junction unmatched. The CDR3: CASSPAPGQSSYEQYF. In nucleotides, the CDR3 is TGTGCCAGCAGTCCGGCCCCGGGACAGAGCTCCTACGAGCAGTACTTC.

The chain has TRBV4-1 and TRBJ2-7, with D unclear. CDR3 length equals 13 residues. V was clipped by 1 base and J by 3 bases, with 7 bases between them. CDR1 MGHRA and CDR2 YSYEKL come from the germline V gene. The CDR3 region is CASSQATYYEQYF. The DNA for the CDR3 is TGCGCCAGCAGCCAAGCCACTTACTACGAGCAGTACTTC.

The chain has TRBV20-1 and TRBJ2-7; 11 bases fit TRBD2. Trimming at V came to 3 bases and at J to 0 bases, leaving 1 base not matched to a gene. The CDR3 length is 14 residues. In germline, CDR1 is DFQATT, CDR2 SNEGSKA (reference sequence). CDR3 region: CSASSGGASYEQYF. Written as DNA, the CDR3 is TGCAGTGCTAGTAGCGGGGGGGCCTCCTACGAGCAGTACTTC.

This chain uses TRBV6-5 with TRBJ1-5; tentatively, D is TRBD1 (6 bases). CDR3 length equals 14 residues. Per the germline V gene, CDR1 is MNHEY and CDR2 is SVGAGI. Deletions cut 2 bases from V and 6 bases from J, with 11 bases between. This CDR3 is CASSYGTGRQPQHF. The CDR3 DNA reads TGTGCCAGCAGTTACGGAACAGGGCGTCAGCCCCAGCATTTT.

The chain combines TRBV5-1 with TRBJ1-4; 8 bases are a match to TRBD1. The CDR3 consists of 16 residues. Trimming cost V 1 base and J 5 bases; bases outside gene matches: 7. In germline, CDR1 is SGHRS, CDR2 YFSETQ. The CDR3 spells CASSLSRGLGNEKLFF. As DNA, the CDR3 is TGCGCCAGCAGCTTGAGCAGGGGGCTGGGGAATGAAAAACTGTTTTTT.

The J gene is TRBJ2-3, the V gene TRBV5-1; TRBD2 might be the D (6 bases). The V gene lost 7 bases and the J gene lost 0 bases, with 12 bases spanning the gap. The germline CDR1 and CDR2 sequences are SGHRS and YFSETQ. CDR3 length equals 14 residues. The CDR3 DNA follows: TGCGCCAGCGAATACAGCGGGAGCACAGATACGCAGTATTTT. Encoded protein: CASEYSGSTDTQYF.

The chain carries TRBV7-8 and TRBJ2-3; a possible D gene is TRBD1 (6 bases). Per the germline V gene, CDR1 is SGHVS and CDR2 is FQNEAQ. This CDR3 is built from 18 residues. The ends were cut back, 0 bases at V and 2 bases at J, with 18 bases in the middle. In nucleotides, the CDR3 is TGTGCCAGCAGCTTAGCTTTTGGGGCAGGGGAAGACACAGATACGCAGTATTTT. Translation gives CASSLAFGAGEDTDTQYF.

The gene calls are TRBV12-5 and TRBJ2-5, with 7 bases fitting TRBD1. V shed 6 bases, J shed 5 bases, and the junction held 12 bases outside the gene matches. CDR3 length: 15 residues. Germline CDR1 reads LGHNT; CDR2 reads FRNRAP. The DNA of the CDR3 is TGTGCTAGTGGCCCCCTACAGGGGACCCAGGAGACCCAGTACTTC. It yields the protein CASGPLQGTQETQYF.

V gene TRBV12-5 combines with J gene TRBJ2-1; D gene ambiguous. In germline, CDR1 is LGHNT, CDR2 FRNRAP. The CDR3 contains 14 residues. V was trimmed by 0 bases and J by 5 bases, leaving 8 bases between them. The CDR3 nucleotides are TGTGCTAGTGGTTTGGTGAACAGACACAATGAGCAGTTCTTC. Amino acids: CASGLVNRHNEQFF.

V and J are TRBV27 and TRBJ2-7; tentative D call: TRBD1 (5 bases). The CDR3 has 14 amino acids. The germline V gene encodes CDR1 MNHEY and CDR2 SMNVEV (reference sequence). Trimming took 2 bases from V and 5 from J, leaving 13 bases between them. As DNA, the CDR3 is TGTGCCAGCAGTTTAGCCAGGGTAGGCCACGAGCAGTACTTC. Protein sequence: CASSLARVGHEQYF.

The chain uses TRBV7-2 and TRBJ1-6, with 10 bases matching TRBD1. In germline, CDR1 is SGHTA, CDR2 FQGNSA. V shed 4 bases, J shed 10 bases, and the junction held 7 bases outside the gene matches. This CDR3 region has 15 residues. CDR3 region: CASSSLTGGKSPLHF. The CDR3 coding sequence is TGTGCCAGCAGCTCACTGACAGGGGGCAAATCACCCCTCCACTTT.

The chain uses TRBV10-2 and TRBJ2-2; 10 bases fit TRBD2. The CDR3 loop spans 15 amino acids. Germline V gene data show CDR1 as WSHSY and CDR2 as SAAADI. Losses at the gene ends were 6 bases for V and 1 base for J; bases not matched to a gene: 2. The CDR3 loop is CASSLAGGNTGELFF. For the CDR3, the DNA is TGCGCCAGCAGCTTAGCGGGGGGGAACACCGGGGAGCTGTTTTTT.

The chain couples TRBV4-3 to TRBJ1-2, with 11 bases identical to TRBD1. This CDR3 has 15 residues. Germline-derived CDR1 and CDR2 are LGHNA and YSLEER. V was clipped by 4 bases and J by 3 bases; unmatched bases: 4. CDR3 in amino acids: CASSPRTGGHYGYTF. The CDR3 DNA sequence: TGCGCCAGCAGCCCGCGGACAGGGGGCCACTATGGCTACACCTTC.

The chain uses TRBV9 and TRBJ2-4, with D possibly TRBD2 on 6 matching bases. CDR3 length: 13 residues. The V end was cut by 1 base, the J end by 15 bases, with 17 bases between. Looked up from germline, CDR1 is SGDLS and CDR2 is YYNGEE. Here the CDR3 DNA reads TGTGCCAGCAGCGTAAGTGTCCGGGCGGGAAGGTACTTC. Residues: CASSVSVRAGRYF. Based on the CDR3 plus reference TRBV9 and TRBJ2-4, the full variable domain is DSGVTQTPKHLITATGQRVTLRCSPRSGDLSVYWYQQSLDQGLQFLIQYYNGEERAKGNILERFSAQQFPDLHSELNLSSLELGDSALYFCASSVSVRAGRYFGAGTRLSVL.

The CDR3 DNA is TGTGCCAGCAGTCGGGACTACCAAGAGACCCAGTACTTC. Encoded protein: CASSRDYQETQYF. The gene calls are TRBV7-7 and TRBJ2-5; D is perhaps TRBD2 (6 bases). CDR3 size: 13 residues. The V end lost 6 bases, the J end lost 0 bases, and 8 bases lay between the germline ends. Germline loops: CDR1 SSHAT, CDR2 FNYEAQ (reference sequence).

This chain links TRBV29-1 with TRBJ1-2; 8 bases align to TRBD1. In germline, CDR1 is SQVTM, CDR2 ANQGSEA. The CDR3 extends over 15 amino acids. After removal of 3 bases from V and 6 bases from J, the junction contained 12 bases not matched to a gene. The CDR3 bases are TGCAGCGTTGATATCGGGCAGGGGGCTATCCATGGCTACACCTTC. Encoded protein: CSVDIGQGAIHGYTF.

On this clone itself: Likely a read error: the CDR3 ends without its conserved phenylalanine or tryptophan. It is unclear where the CDR3 begins or ends on the DNA, so no DNA is shown, and the CDR3 is as TCRdb lists it. The V gene is TRBV20-1, the J gene TRBJ1-4; no DNA check was done on the table's D call, TRBD1. Germline V lookup: CDR1 DFQATT, CDR2 SNEGSKA (reference sequence). The CDR3 has 10 residues if both end residues are counted. CDR3 protein: CSGTFPGQGY.

This clone has just one count. The chain carries TRBV4-3 and TRBJ2-7; 9 bases agree with TRBD1. The CDR3 covers 15 residues. Per germline, CDR1 LGHNA and CDR2 YSLEER. Trimming took 3 bases from V and 3 from J; bases not matched to a gene: 6. The CDR3 DNA is TGCGCCAGCAGCCAGGGAACAGGGGGCGTCTACGAGCAGTACTTC. The encoded protein is CASSQGTGGVYEQYF.

The chain joins TRBV5-1 to TRBJ1-1; 7 bases are a match to TRBD1. V was clipped by 4 bases and J by 7 bases; unmatched bases: 13. Germline V gene data show CDR1 as SGHRS and CDR2 as YFSETQ. The CDR3 is 15 amino acids. CDR3 bases: TGCGCCAGCAGCCCCACCGAGGACAGGAGCTATGAAGCTTTCTTT. It translates to CASSPTEDRSYEAFF.

The CDR3 is CASSLHRLNTEAFF. In DNA, the CDR3 is TGCGCCAGCAGCTTACACAGGCTGAACACTGAAGCTTTCTTT. V usage is TRBV5-1 and J usage is TRBJ1-1, with D perhaps TRBD1 (5 bases). Germline V lookup: CDR1 SGHRS, CDR2 YFSETQ. The CDR3 is 14 residues long. Trimming took 2 bases from V and 0 from J, leaving 8 bases between them.

The chain couples TRBV28 to TRBJ2-1; 10 nucleotides line up with TRBD2. Losses at the gene ends were 2 bases for V and 3 bases for J; bases not matched to a gene: 1. Germline V gives CDR1 MDHEN, CDR2 SYDVKM. CDR3 length: 15 amino acids. The CDR3 DNA is TGTGCCAGCAGTTTACTAGCGGGAGACTACAATGAGCAGTTCTTC. As protein: CASSLLAGDYNEQFF.

This chain connects TRBV6-5 to TRBJ1-1; 9 bases agree with TRBD1. Germline V gene lookup returns CDR1 MNHEY and CDR2 SVGAGI. The CDR3 has 16 residues. The J segment lost 0 bases and the V segment lost 0 bases, leaving 2 bases of the junction unmatched. CDR3 DNA sequence: TGTGCCAGCAGTTACTCGACAGGGGGTGTGAACACTGAAGCTTTCTTT. Encoded protein: CASSYSTGGVNTEAFF.

To note about this clone: Since no conserved phenylalanine or tryptophan closes the CDR3, a read error is the likely cause. It is unclear where the CDR3 begins or ends on the DNA, so no DNA is shown, and the CDR3 is as TCRdb lists it. The rearrangement joins TRBV6-6 to TRBJ1-2. Germline V gene data show CDR1 as MNHNY and CDR2 as SVGAGI (reference sequence). Counting both end residues, the CDR3 totals 12 amino acids. The CDR3 loop reads CASSGQSPTGTM.

The rearrangement joins TRBV7-9 to TRBJ1-4; 8 bases align to TRBD1. This CDR3 contains 13 residues. Unmatched junction bases numbered 8, after V lost 5 bases and J lost 12 bases. Per the germline V gene, CDR1 is SEHNR and CDR2 is FQNEAQ (reference sequence). The CDR3 nucleotides are TGTGCCAGCAGCCCCAAGGACAGGGTCGAACTGTTTTTT. Residues: CASSPKDRVELFF.

This chain connects TRBV5-5 to TRBJ2-1; TRBD2 aligns across 12 bases. Germline-derived CDR1 and CDR2 are SGHKS and YYEKEE (reference sequence). CDR3 length: 14 amino acids. Losses at the gene ends were 4 bases for V and 8 bases for J; bases not matched to a gene: 4. CDR3 region: CASSLAGGIHEQFF. In nucleotides, the CDR3 is TGTGCCAGCAGCCTAGCGGGGGGGATACATGAGCAGTTCTTC.